A selection of T cell receptor beta chains follows, all from one sample in a study of neurological immune-mediated disorders. TCRdb re-called the 5' RACE reads with MiXCR, one entry per CDR3 protein. The sample consists of around 50,000 distinct CDR3 sequences, roughly 25% of them appearing once. Sequenced input: PBMCs. These receptors all stem from a woman in her 70s in good health. CDR3s include the opening cysteine and the closing phenylalanine or tryptophan. A D gene is named only where the DNA matches it firmly. Expanded clones get a size class; other rows say once, few or many, or leave the size out.

CDR3 protein: CASSYSNADYGYTF
CDR3 DNA: TGTGCCAGCAGTTACTCGAACGCCGACTATGGCTACACCTTC
D gene: -
V gene: TRBV6-6
clone size: -
J gene: TRBJ1-2

CDR3 protein: CASSLVPGIRYEQYF
CDR3 DNA: TGTGCCAGCAGCTTAGTACCGGGAATCAGGTACGAGCAGTACTTC
D gene: -
V gene: TRBV7-2
clone size: many
J gene: TRBJ2-7

CDR3 protein: CAVRDRDRGRMTEAFF
CDR3 DNA: TGTGCCGTGCGAGACCGGGACAGGGGGCGCATGACTGAAGCTTTCTTT
D gene: TRBD1
V gene: TRBV10-3
clone size: few
J gene: TRBJ1-1

CDR3 protein: CSAQVALRGDTEAFF
CDR3 DNA: TGCAGCGCCCAGGTCGCCCTAAGGGGTGACACTGAAGCTTTCTTT
D gene: -
V gene: TRBV29-1
clone size: many
J gene: TRBJ1-1

CDR3 protein: CASSLDQSRPYGYTF
CDR3 DNA: TGTGCCAGCAGCTTAGACCAAAGCAGGCCCTATGGCTACACCTTC
D gene: -
V gene: TRBV7-9
clone size: many
J gene: TRBJ1-2

CDR3 protein: CASSLGTSNGGQETQYF
CDR3 DNA: TGCGCCAGCAGCTTGGGGACTAGCAACGGAGGGCAAGAGACCCAGTACTTC
D gene: TRBD2
V gene: TRBV5-1
clone size: many
J gene: TRBJ2-5

CDR3 protein: CASSWHLAGASNEQFF
CDR3 DNA: TGTGCCAGCAGTTGGCACCTAGCGGGAGCAAGCAATGAGCAGTTCTTC
D gene: TRBD2
V gene: TRBV6-5
clone size: many
J gene: TRBJ2-1

CDR3 protein: CASSWRGGPDEQYF
CDR3 DNA: TGTGCCAGCAGCTGGCGTGGAGGTCCGGACGAGCAGTACTTC
D gene: -
V gene: TRBV7-2
clone size: many
J gene: TRBJ2-7

CDR3 protein: CASSLNGRDLFF
CDR3 DNA: TGTGCCAGCAGCCTCAATGGGAGAGATCTGTTTTTT
D gene: -
V gene: TRBV6-5
clone size: many
J gene: TRBJ1-4

CDR3 protein: CSVGARQDTQYF
CDR3 DNA: TGCAGCGTTGGGGCCCGGCAGGATACGCAGTATTTT
D gene: -
V gene: TRBV29-1
clone size: many
J gene: TRBJ2-3

CDR3 protein: CASSLAGSGDTGELFF
CDR3 DNA: TGCGCCAGCAGCTTGGCCGGCTCAGGTGACACCGGGGAGCTGTTTTTT
D gene: -
V gene: TRBV5-1
clone size: many
J gene: TRBJ2-2

CDR3 protein: CASSPEGSQETQYF
CDR3 DNA: TGCGCCAGCAGCCCCGAGGGTTCGCAAGAGACCCAGTACTTC
D gene: -
V gene: TRBV5-1
clone size: many
J gene: TRBJ2-5

CDR3 protein: CSAGQVGANNEQFF
CDR3 DNA: TGCAGTGCGGGCCAGGTCGGGGCTAACAATGAGCAGTTCTTC
D gene: -
V gene: TRBV20-1
clone size: many
J gene: TRBJ2-1